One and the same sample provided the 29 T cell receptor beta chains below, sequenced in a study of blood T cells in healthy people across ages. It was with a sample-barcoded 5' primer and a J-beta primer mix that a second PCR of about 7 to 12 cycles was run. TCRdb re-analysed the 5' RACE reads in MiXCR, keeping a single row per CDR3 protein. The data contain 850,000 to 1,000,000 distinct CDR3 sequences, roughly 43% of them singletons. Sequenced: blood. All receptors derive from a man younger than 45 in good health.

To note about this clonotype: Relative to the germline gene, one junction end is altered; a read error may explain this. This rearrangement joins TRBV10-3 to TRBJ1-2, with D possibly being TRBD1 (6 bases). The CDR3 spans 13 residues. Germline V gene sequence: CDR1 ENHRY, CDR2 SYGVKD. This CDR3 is CAISRQAEYGYIF. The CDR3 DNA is TGTGCCATCAGTCGACAGGCTGAGTATGGCTACATCTTC.

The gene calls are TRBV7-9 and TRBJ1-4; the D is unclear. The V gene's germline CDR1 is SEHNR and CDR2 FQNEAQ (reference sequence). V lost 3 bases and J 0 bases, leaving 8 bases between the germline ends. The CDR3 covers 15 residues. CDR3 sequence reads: CASSFERATNEKLFF. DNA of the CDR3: TGTGCCAGCAGCTTCGAACGGGCAACTAATGAAAAACTGTTTTTT.

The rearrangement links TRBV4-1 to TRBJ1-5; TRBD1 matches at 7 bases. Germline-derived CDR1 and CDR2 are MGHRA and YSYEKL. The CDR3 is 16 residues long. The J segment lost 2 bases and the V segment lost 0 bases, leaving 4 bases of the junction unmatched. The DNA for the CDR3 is TGCGCCAGCAGCCAAGATAAAGGGGGCGGCAATCAGCCCCAGCATTTT. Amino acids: CASSQDKGGGNQPQHF.

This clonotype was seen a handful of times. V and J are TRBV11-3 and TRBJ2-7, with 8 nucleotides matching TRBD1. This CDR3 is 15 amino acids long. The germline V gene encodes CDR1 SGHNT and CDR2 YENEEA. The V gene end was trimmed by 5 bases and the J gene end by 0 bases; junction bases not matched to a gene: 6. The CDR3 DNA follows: TGTGCCAGCAGCCACGGACAGGGCCGCTCCTACGAGCAGTACTTC. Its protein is CASSHGQGRSYEQYF.

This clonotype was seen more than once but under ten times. The CDR3 DNA is TGTGCCAGCAGCTTAGGGAGCGGGGGGGGCATCGGGGAGCTGTTTTTT. It translates to CASSLGSGGGIGELFF. This rearrangement joins TRBV11-2 to TRBJ2-2; TRBD2 aligns across 10 bases. The V segment lost 1 base and the J segment 7 bases; nucleotides outside the gene matches: 6. Germline V gene lookup returns CDR1 SGHAT and CDR2 FQNNGV. CDR3 length: 16 residues.

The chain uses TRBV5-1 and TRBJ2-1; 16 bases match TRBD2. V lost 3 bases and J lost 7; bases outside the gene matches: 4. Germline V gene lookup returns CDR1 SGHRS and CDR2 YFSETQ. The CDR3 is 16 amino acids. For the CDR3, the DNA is TGCGCCAGCAGCTCCGGGACTAGCGGGGGGGTAAATGAGCAGTTCTTC. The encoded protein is CASSSGTSGGVNEQFF. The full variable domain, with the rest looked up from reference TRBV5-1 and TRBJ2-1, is KAGVTQTPRYLIKTRGQQVTLSCSPISGHRSVSWYQQTPGQGLQFLFEYFSETQRNKGNFPGRFSGRQFSNSRSEMNVSTLELGDSALYLCASSSGTSGGVNEQFFGPGTRLTVL.

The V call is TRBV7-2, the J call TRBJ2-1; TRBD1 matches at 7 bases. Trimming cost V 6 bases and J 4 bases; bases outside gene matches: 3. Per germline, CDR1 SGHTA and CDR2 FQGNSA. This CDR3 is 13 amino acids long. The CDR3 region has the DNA TGTGCCAGCAGGCCGGGACAGTACAATGAGCAGTTCTTC. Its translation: CASRPGQYNEQFF.

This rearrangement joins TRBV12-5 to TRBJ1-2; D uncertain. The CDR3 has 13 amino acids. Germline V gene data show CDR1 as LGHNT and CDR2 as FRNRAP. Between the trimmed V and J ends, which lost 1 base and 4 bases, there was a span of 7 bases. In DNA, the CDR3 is TGTGCTAGTGGTTTGGGACTTAGCTATGGCTACACCTTC. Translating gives CASGLGLSYGYTF.

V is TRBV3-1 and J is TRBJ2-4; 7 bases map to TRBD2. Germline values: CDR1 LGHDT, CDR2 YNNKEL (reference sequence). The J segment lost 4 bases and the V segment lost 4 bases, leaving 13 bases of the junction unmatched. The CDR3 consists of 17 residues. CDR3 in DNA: TGTGCCAGCAGCCCCGATCATCGGGGGGAAAGGAAAAACATTCAGTACTTC. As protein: CASSPDHRGERKNIQYF. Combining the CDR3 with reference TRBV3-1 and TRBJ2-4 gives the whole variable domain DTAVSQTPKYLVTQMGNDKSIKCEQNLGHDTMYWYKQDSKKFLKIMFSYNNKELIINETVPNRFSPKSPDKAHLNLHINSLELGDSAVYFCASSPDHRGERKNIQYFGAGTRLSVL.

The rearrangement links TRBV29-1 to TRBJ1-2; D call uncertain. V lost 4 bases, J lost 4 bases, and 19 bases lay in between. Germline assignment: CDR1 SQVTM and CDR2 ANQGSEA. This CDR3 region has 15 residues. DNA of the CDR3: TGCAGCGTTGCGCCGCGGAACTCCTTCGGCTATGGCTACACCTTC. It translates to CSVAPRNSFGYGYTF.

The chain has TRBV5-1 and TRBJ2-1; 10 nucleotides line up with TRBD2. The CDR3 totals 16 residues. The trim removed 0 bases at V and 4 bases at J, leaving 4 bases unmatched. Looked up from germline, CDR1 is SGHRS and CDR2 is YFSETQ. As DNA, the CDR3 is TGCGCCAGCAGCTTGGGAGCGGGGGGGTTTTACAATGAGCAGTTCTTC. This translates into CASSLGAGGFYNEQFF.

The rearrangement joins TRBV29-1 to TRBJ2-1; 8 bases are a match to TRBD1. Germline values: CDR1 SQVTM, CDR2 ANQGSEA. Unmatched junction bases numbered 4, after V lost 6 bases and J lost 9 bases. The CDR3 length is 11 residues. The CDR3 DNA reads TGCAGCGTCGACAGGGGTGGTGAGCAGTTCTTC. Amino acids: CSVDRGGEQFF.

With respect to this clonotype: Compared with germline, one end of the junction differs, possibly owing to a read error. CDR3: CASSYRGGSYEQCF. In DNA form, the CDR3 reads TGTGCCAGCAGTTATAGGGGTGGGTCCTACGAGCAGTGCTTC. V gene TRBV27 combines with J gene TRBJ2-7; possibly TRBD1 for D (5 bases). This CDR3 is 14 amino acids long. The germline gives CDR1 MNHEY, CDR2 SMNVEV (reference sequence).

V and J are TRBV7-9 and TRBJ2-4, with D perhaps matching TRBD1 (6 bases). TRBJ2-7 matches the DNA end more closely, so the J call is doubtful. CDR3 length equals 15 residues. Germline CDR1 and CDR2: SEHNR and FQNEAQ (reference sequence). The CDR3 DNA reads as TGTGCCAGCAGCTCCCGGGACAAGGGTAGCTACGAGCAGTACTTC. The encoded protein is CASSSRDKGSYEQYF.

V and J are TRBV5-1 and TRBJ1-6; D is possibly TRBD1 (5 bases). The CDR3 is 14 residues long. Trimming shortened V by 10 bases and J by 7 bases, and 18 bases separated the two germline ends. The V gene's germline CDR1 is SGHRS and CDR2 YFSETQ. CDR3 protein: CAGALGERNSPLHF. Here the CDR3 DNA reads TGCGCCGGGGCTTTGGGGGAACGGAATTCACCCCTCCACTTT. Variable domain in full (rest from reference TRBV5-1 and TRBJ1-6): KAGVTQTPRYLIKTRGQQVTLSCSPISGHRSVSWYQQTPGQGLQFLFEYFSETQRNKGNFPGRFSGRQFSNSRSEMNVSTLELGDSALYLCAGALGERNSPLHFGNGTRLTVT.

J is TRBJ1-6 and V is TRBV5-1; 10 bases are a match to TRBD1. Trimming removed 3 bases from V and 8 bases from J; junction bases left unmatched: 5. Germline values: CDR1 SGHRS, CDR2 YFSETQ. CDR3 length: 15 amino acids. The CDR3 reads CASSSGQGDDSPLHF. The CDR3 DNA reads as TGCGCCAGCAGCTCCGGACAGGGGGACGATTCACCCCTCCACTTT.

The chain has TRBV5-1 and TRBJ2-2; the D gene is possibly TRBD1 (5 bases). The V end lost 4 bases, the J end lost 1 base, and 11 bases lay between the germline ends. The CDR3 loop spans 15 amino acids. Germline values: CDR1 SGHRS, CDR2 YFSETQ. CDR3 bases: TGCGCCAGCAGCGTCTCGCAGGGGAACACCGGGGAGCTGTTTTTT. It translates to CASSVSQGNTGELFF.

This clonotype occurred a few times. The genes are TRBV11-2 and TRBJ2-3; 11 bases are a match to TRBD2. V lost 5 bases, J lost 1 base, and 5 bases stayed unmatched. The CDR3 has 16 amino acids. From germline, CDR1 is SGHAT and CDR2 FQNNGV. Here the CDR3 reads CASSATSGVGTDTQYF. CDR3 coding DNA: TGTGCCAGCAGCGCGACTAGCGGGGTTGGCACAGATACGCAGTATTTT.

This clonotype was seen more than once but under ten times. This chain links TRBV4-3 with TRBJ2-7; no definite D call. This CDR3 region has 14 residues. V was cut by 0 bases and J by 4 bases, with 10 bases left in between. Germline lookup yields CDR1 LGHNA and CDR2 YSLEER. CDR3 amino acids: CASSQDMQNYEQYF. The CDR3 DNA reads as TGCGCCAGCAGCCAAGACATGCAGAATTACGAGCAGTACTTC.

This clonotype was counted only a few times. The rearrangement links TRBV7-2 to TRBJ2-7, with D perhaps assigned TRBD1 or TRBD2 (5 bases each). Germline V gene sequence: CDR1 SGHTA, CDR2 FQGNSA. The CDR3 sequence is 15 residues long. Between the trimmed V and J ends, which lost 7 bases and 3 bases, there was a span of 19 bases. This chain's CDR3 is CASTLRGDLGYEQYF. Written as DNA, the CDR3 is TGTGCCAGCACCCTAAGAGGGGATTTAGGCTACGAGCAGTACTTC. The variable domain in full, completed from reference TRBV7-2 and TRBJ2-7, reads GAGVSQSPSNKVTEKGKDVELRCDPISGHTALYWYRQSLGQGLEFLIYFQGNSAPDKSGLPSDRFSAERTGGSVSTLTIQRTQQEDSAVYLCASTLRGDLGYEQYFGPGTRLTVT.

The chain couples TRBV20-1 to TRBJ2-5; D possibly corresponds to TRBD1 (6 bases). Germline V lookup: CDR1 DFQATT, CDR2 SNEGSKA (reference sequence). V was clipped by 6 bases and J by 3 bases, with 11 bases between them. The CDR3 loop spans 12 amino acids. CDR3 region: CSATWTEETQYF. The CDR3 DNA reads TGCAGTGCAACCTGGACAGAAGAGACCCAGTACTTC.

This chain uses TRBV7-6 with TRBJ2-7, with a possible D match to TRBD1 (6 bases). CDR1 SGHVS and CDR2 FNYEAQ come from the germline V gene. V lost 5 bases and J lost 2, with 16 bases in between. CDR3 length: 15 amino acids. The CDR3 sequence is CASSPPGQFPYEQYF. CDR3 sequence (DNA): TGTGCCAGCAGCCCTCCCGGACAGTTTCCCTACGAGCAGTACTTC.

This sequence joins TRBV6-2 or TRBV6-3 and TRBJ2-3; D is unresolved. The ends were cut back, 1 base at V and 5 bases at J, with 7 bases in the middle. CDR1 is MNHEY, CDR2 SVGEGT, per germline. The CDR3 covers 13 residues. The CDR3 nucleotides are TGTGCCAGCAGTTACTTCCCTGGAGATACGCAGTATTTT. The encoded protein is CASSYFPGDTQYF.

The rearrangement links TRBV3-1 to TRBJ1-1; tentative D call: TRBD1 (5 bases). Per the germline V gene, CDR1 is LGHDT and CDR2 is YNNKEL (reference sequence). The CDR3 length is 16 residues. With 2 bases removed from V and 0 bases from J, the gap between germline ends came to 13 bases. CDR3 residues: CASSQLHPGLNTEAFF. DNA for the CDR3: TGTGCCAGCAGCCAATTACATCCAGGGTTGAACACTGAAGCTTTCTTT.

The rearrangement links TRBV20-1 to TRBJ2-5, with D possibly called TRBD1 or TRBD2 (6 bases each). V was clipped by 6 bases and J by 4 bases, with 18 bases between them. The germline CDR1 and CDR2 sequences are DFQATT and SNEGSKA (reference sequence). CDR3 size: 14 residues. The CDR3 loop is CSAKPGAVRETQYF. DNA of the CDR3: TGCAGTGCCAAGCCGGGGGCGGTTCGAGAGACCCAGTACTTC.

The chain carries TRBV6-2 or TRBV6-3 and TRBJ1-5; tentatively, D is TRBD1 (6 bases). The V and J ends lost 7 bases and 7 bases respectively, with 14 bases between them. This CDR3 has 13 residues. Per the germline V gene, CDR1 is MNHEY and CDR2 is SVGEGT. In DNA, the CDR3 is TGTGCCAGCACCCCGACAGGTGGACAGCCCCAGCATTTT. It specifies CASTPTGGQPQHF.

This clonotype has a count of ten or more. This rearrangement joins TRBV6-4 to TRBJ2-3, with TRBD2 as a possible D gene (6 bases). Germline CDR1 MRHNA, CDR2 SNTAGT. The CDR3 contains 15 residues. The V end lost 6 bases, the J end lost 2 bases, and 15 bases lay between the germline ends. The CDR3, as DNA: TGTGCCAGCAGCTTCCGGGACTCGGCCACAGATACGCAGTATTTT. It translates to CASSFRDSATDTQYF.

The CDR3 region has the DNA TGTGCCAGCAGCGAGGGGGCGAGACCCTACAATGAGCAGTTCTTC. Translating it yields CASSEGARPYNEQFF. The chain has TRBV14 and TRBJ2-1, with TRBD1 matching over 7 bases. The CDR3 sequence is 15 residues long. J lost 2 bases, V lost 5 bases, and 6 bases had no gene match. Per germline, CDR1 SGHDN and CDR2 FVKESK. The full variable domain, its missing parts supplied by reference TRBV14 and TRBJ2-1, is EAGVTQFPSHSVIEKGQTVTLRCDPISGHDNLYWYRRVMGKEIKFLLHFVKESKQDESGMPNNRFLAERTGGTYSTLKVQPAELEDSGVYFCASSEGARPYNEQFFGPGTRLTVL.

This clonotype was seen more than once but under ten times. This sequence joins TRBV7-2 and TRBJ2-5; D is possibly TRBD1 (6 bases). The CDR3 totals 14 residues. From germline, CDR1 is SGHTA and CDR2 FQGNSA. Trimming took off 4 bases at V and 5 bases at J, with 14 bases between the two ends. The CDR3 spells CASSSQQGWETQYF. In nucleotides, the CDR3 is TGTGCCAGCAGCTCACAACAGGGCTGGGAGACCCAGTACTTC.